Shown below are 27 T cell receptor beta chains from a single sample sequenced in a study of post-analysis software for immune sequencing data. Findings and limits, study-wide: Patients carried four or five TRBV segments more frequently than controls did, and TRBV5-6, TRBV5-1 and TRBV20-1 were among them.

What these receptors recognize is not known. Incorporated into the TCR beta cDNA libraries were unique molecular identifiers, which served to reduce PCR and sequencing biases. One entry per CDR3 protein results from TCRdb running MiXCR on the PCR reads. The sample has some 260,000 distinct CDR3 sequences, 36% seen once. The sequencing sample was made of blood. These receptors all stem from a girl aged 5-17 years with multiple sclerosis.

This chain joins TRBV20-1 and TRBJ1-2, with TRBD1 as a possible D gene (6 bases). This CDR3 spans 14 amino acids. Germline CDR1 is DFQATT and CDR2 is SNEGSKA (reference sequence). The V and J ends lost 3 bases and 4 bases respectively, with 15 bases between them. As DNA, the CDR3 is TGCAGTGCTAGTCGGGGGGCTAGCTCCTATGGCTACACCTTC. Translation gives CSASRGASSYGYTF.

Concerning this clonotype: A read error may explain this, as a much larger clone is one base away. This chain connects TRBV7-8 to TRBJ2-1; no firm D call. The J call may be incorrect, as the DNA end agrees better with TRBJ2-7. The CDR3 runs 17 residues. Germline V gene data show CDR1 as SGHVS and CDR2 as FQNEAQ. The CDR3 bases are TGTGCCAGCAGCTTAGATGGCTGGGGTAGCTCCTACAATGAGCAGTACTTC. Its translation is CASSLDGWGSSYNEQYF.

The table lists this clonotype with a few counts. V usage is TRBV20-1 and J usage is TRBJ1-2, with 7 bases matching TRBD1. This CDR3 spans 14 amino acids. The V segment lost 0 bases and the J segment 6 bases; nucleotides outside the gene matches: 7. The V gene's germline CDR1 is DFQATT and CDR2 SNEGSKA (reference sequence). The CDR3 loop is CSAREDDRVNGYTF. Here the CDR3 DNA reads TGCAGTGCTAGAGAGGACGACAGGGTGAATGGCTACACCTTC.

The chain combines TRBV11-3 with TRBJ2-1; no clear D gene. The CDR3 is 14 amino acids. Germline V gene data show CDR1 as SGHNT and CDR2 as YENEEA. V shed 2 bases and J shed 8 bases, with 13 bases lying between them. CDR3 sequence: CASSLYSERDEQFF. In DNA form, the CDR3 reads TGTGCCAGCAGCTTATACAGCGAAAGGGATGAGCAGTTCTTC.

This chain joins TRBV12-3 or TRBV12-4 and TRBJ2-3, with TRBD2 matching 8 bases. The CDR3 has 16 amino acids. After removal of 6 bases from V and 10 bases from J, the junction contained 18 bases not matched to a gene. The CDR3 sequence is CASRPGTRGRSDAQYF. In nucleotides, the CDR3 is TGTGCCAGCAGACCCGGGACTAGAGGGAGATCTGATGCGCAGTATTTT.

This clonotype came up many times. The J gene is TRBJ2-3, the V gene TRBV7-9, with 8 bases matching TRBD2. CDR3 length: 17 residues. Germline CDR1 and CDR2: SEHNR and FQNEAQ (reference sequence). Germline trimming cut 8 bases from V and 4 bases from J; bases unmatched to any gene: 17. The CDR3 region has the DNA TGTGCCAGCGGGAAGGAGCGGGGGATCCCGGCCCCAGATACGCAGTATTTT. Amino acid sequence: CASGKERGIPAPDTQYF.

The chain is built from TRBV20-1 and TRBJ1-2, with 10 nucleotides matching TRBD1. Germline V gene sequence: CDR1 DFQATT, CDR2 SNEGSKA (reference sequence). V shed 6 bases, J shed 3 bases, and the junction held 10 bases outside the gene matches. The CDR3 totals 15 residues. CDR3 residues: CSALILDRGDYGYTF. The CDR3 DNA reads as TGCAGTGCCTTGATCCTGGACAGGGGGGACTATGGCTACACCTTC.

This clonotype was found many times. The chain recombines TRBV4-1 with TRBJ1-1; 10 bases fit TRBD1. V lost 4 bases, J lost 4 bases, and 9 bases stayed unmatched. Germline-derived CDR1 and CDR2 are MGHRA and YSYEKL. The CDR3 is 16 amino acids. CDR3: CASSRDRQGALTEAFF. CDR3 DNA: TGCGCCAGCAGCCGGGACCGACAGGGGGCACTCACTGAAGCTTTCTTT.

Notes on this clonotype: A much larger clone lies one base from this, so it may be a read error. V is TRBV12-3 or TRBV12-4 and J is TRBJ1-5; TRBD1 is a possible D gene (6 bases). V was trimmed by 3 bases and J by 4 bases, leaving 10 bases between them. The CDR3 extends over 14 amino acids. CDR3: CASSLEDRNQPQHF. The DNA for the CDR3 is TGTGCCAGCAGTTTGGAGGACAGAAATCAGCCCCAGCATTTT.

The rearrangement joins TRBV20-1 to TRBJ2-1, with TRBD2 matching 11 bases. CDR3 length: 15 residues. Germline values: CDR1 DFQATT, CDR2 SNEGSKA (reference sequence). V shed 6 bases, J shed 6 bases, and the junction held 10 bases outside the gene matches. CDR3 sequence: CSAPLAGGRINEQFF. The CDR3 coding sequence is TGCAGTGCCCCTTTAGCGGGAGGGCGAATCAATGAGCAGTTCTTC.

This clonotype was seen a single time. A read error may explain this, as a much larger clone is one base away. The chain employs TRBV27 and TRBJ2-1; 9 bases map to TRBD2. Per the germline V gene, CDR1 is MNHEY and CDR2 is SMNVEV (reference sequence). The CDR3 loop spans 14 amino acids. CDR3 sequence: CASRRGGAMNGQFF. The CDR3 nucleotides read TGTGCCAGCAGACGCGGGGGGGCTATGAATGGGCAGTTCTTC.

To note about this clonotype: A read error is possible here, since a much larger clone lies one base away. The J gene is TRBJ2-5, the V gene TRBV12-5; 8 bases agree with TRBD1. V lost 7 bases and J lost 7; bases outside the gene matches: 11. This CDR3 comprises 14 residues. Germline values: CDR1 LGHNT, CDR2 FRNRAP. CDR3 sequence reads: CASARTGYGGTQYF. The CDR3 nucleotides are TGTGCTAGTGCCAGGACAGGGTATGGTGGGACCCAGTACTTC.

This clonotype is a singleton in its sample. The CDR3 sequence: CASSPSRGQFNEQYF. The CDR3 bases are TGTGCCAGCAGTCCAAGTAGGGGACAGTTCAACGAGCAGTACTTC. V is TRBV27 and J is TRBJ2-7; 7 nucleotides align to TRBD1. J lost 5 bases, V lost 5 bases, and 12 bases had no gene match. Germline loops: CDR1 MNHEY, CDR2 SMNVEV (reference sequence). CDR3 length: 15 residues.

This clonotype was observed at least ten times. The chain recombines TRBV7-2 with TRBJ1-2; D is unresolved. With 5 bases removed from V and 3 bases from J, the gap between germline ends came to 13 bases. The germline CDR1 and CDR2 sequences are SGHTA and FQGNSA. The CDR3 sequence is 14 residues long. As DNA, the CDR3 is TGTGCCAGCAGCCCGCCCCCAAATCACTATGGCTACACCTTC. Protein sequence: CASSPPPNHYGYTF.

This clonotype was seen more than once but under ten times. The chain has TRBV7-3 and TRBJ2-2; unclear D gene. With 0 bases removed from V and 5 bases from J, the gap between germline ends came to 7 bases. The CDR3 spans 14 residues. CDR1 is SGHTA and CDR2 is FQGTGA in the germline V gene. CDR3: CASSLTAQTGELFF. CDR3 sequence (DNA): TGTGCCAGCAGCTTAACGGCGCAGACCGGGGAGCTGTTTTTT.

Comment on this clonotype: At one boundary the junction diverges from the germline segment, which might be a read error. The chain employs TRBV3-1 and TRBJ2-3, with D possibly being TRBD2 (5 bases). CDR1 LGHDT and CDR2 YNNKEL come from the germline V gene (reference sequence). This CDR3 comprises 13 residues. The CDR3 loop reads CASSPGNTDTRYF. In DNA form, the CDR3 reads TGTGCCAGCAGCCCCGGGAACACAGATACGCGGTATTTT.

In this sample, this clonotype turned up a few times. A clone one base away is much larger, so this may be a read error. The chain couples TRBV29-1 to TRBJ2-1, with D unclear. The CDR3 spans 12 residues. Germline lookup yields CDR1 SQVTM and CDR2 ANQGSEA. The CDR3: CSPRLIDNGQFF. In DNA form, the CDR3 reads TGCAGCCCCCGTTTAATCGACAATGGGCAGTTCTTC.

With regard to this clonotype: It may be a read error: a sequence one base away is much more abundant. V and J are TRBV7-2 and TRBJ2-1; D may match TRBD1 or TRBD2 (6 bases each). V lost 1 base, J lost 4 bases, and 11 bases lay in between. CDR1 and CDR2 from the germline V gene are SGHTA and FQGNSA. The CDR3 has 15 amino acids. For the CDR3, the DNA is TGTGCCAGCAGCTTAGGGAGGGGGAAGTACAATGAGCAGTTCTTC. It is translated as CASSLGRGKYNEQFF.

Concerning this clonotype: The germline gene is not matched at one end of the junction; a read error may be the cause. The CDR3 nucleotides read TGCAGCTTGGACAGGCCAAACACCGGGGAGCGGTTTTTT. Translating gives CSLDRPNTGERFF. The chain employs TRBV29-1 and TRBJ2-2; 7 positions match TRBD1. The CDR3 covers 13 residues. Germline V gene lookup returns CDR1 SQVTM and CDR2 ANQGSEA.

In its sample, this clonotype was seen a few times. The V and J genes are TRBV20-1 and TRBJ1-1; a weak D match, TRBD1 (5 bases). The germline CDR1 and CDR2 sequences are DFQATT and SNEGSKA (reference sequence). V was shortened by 2 bases and J by 0 bases, with 13 bases between the two germline ends. The CDR3 extends over 15 amino acids. For the CDR3, the DNA is TGCAGTGCTAGAACTCCCGGGACGCTGAACACTGAAGCTTTCTTT. It codes for CSARTPGTLNTEAFF.

On this clonotype itself: A much bigger clone sits one base away, suggesting this may be a read error. The chain couples TRBV28 to TRBJ2-7; 8 bases are a match to TRBD2. Germline-derived CDR1 and CDR2 are MDHEN and SYDVKM. Trimming took 5 bases from V and 6 from J; bases not matched to a gene: 12. This CDR3 is 15 amino acids long. CDR3 residues: CASSTRGSGECEQYF. CDR3 DNA sequence: TGTGCCAGCAGTACCCGGGGTAGCGGGGAATGCGAGCAGTACTTC. Looking up the rest from reference TRBV28 and TRBJ2-7 gives the full variable domain: DVKVTQSSRYLVKRTGEKVFLECVQDMDHENMFWYRQDPGLGLRLIYFSYDVKMKEKGDIPEGYSVSREKKERFSLILESASTNQTSMYLCASSTRGSGECEQYFGPGTRLTVT.

With respect to this clonotype: Just one base apart from a much larger clone, this may be a read error. The chain uses TRBV15 and TRBJ1-2; D not certain. The length of the CDR3 is 14 residues. Germline values: CDR1 LNHNV, CDR2 YYDKDF (reference sequence). The CDR3 bases are TGTGCCACCGGCAGAGTACTCGGCGGGTATGGCTACACCTTC. This translates into CATGRVLGGYGYTF.

In regard to this clonotype: An end of the junction does not agree with germline; a read error may underlie this. The V call is TRBV4-1, the J call TRBJ1-1; D is possibly TRBD1 (5 bases). The CDR3 is 15 residues long. Germline values: CDR1 MGHRA, CDR2 YSYEKL. The DNA of the CDR3 is TGCGCCAGCAGCCAAGAACCAGGGATGAACACTAAAGCTTTCTTT. Its translation is CASSQEPGMNTKAFF.

The rearrangement links TRBV10-3 to TRBJ1-1; perhaps TRBD1 as D (6 bases). Germline CDR1 is ENHRY and CDR2 is SYGVKD. V was pared by 6 bases and J by 2 bases, with 13 bases between. CDR3 length: 14 amino acids. As DNA, the CDR3 is TGTGCCATCAGCCCCGGGACAACTAACACTGAAGCTTTCTTT. Translating gives CAISPGTTNTEAFF.

About this clonotype: A much bigger clone sits one base away, suggesting this may be a read error. V and J are TRBV29-1 and TRBJ1-1; 8 bases agree with TRBD1. J gave up 2 bases and V 7 bases, and 6 bases lay outside the gene matches. This CDR3 has 13 amino acids. Germline CDR1 reads SQVTM; CDR2 reads ANQGSEA. The CDR3 here is CSAVGQANTEAFF. Written as DNA, the CDR3 is TGCAGCGCTGTGGGACAGGCCAACACTGAAGCTTTCTTT.

This clonotype was counted once. A junction end diverges from the germline sequence, so it may reflect a read error. The chain links TRBV3-1 to TRBJ2-1; TRBD1 matches at 8 bases. The germline gives CDR1 LGHDT, CDR2 YNNKEL (reference sequence). The CDR3 extends over 16 amino acids. CDR3 nucleotides: TGTGCCAGCAGCCAGTCCGGACAGGGCACCTACTATGAGCAGTTCTTC. It encodes CASSQSGQGTYYEQFF.

This clonotype was seen many times. The chain carries TRBV12-3 or TRBV12-4 and TRBJ2-4; no definite D call. The V gene lost 6 bases and the J gene lost 1 base, with 16 bases spanning the gap. This CDR3 has 16 amino acids. The CDR3 sequence: CASRGDVGGAKNIQYF. CDR3 nucleotides: TGTGCCAGCAGGGGCGACGTCGGCGGTGCCAAAAACATTCAGTACTTC.